The 14 T cell receptor beta chains in this list originate from one sample, sequenced in a study of OX40 agonist ivuxolimab in advanced cancers. TCRdb's table, derived via immunoSEQ multiplex PCR, lists solely in-frame clones and lacks some. Among about 26,000 clones, 60% to 80% were seen once, and the ten largest hold about 26%. The sample was CD4+ or CD8+ T cells sorted from blood, taken in a trial of the OX40 agonist ivuxolimab. All receptors derive from an adult with an advanced solid tumor such as melanoma, head and neck, liver or kidney cancer.

This clone was counted a few times. The chain employs TRBV9 and TRBJ2-3, with 7 bases matching TRBD2. Germline lookup yields CDR1 SGDLS and CDR2 YYNGEE. This CDR3 is 14 amino acids long. V was clipped by 2 bases and J by 4 bases; unmatched bases: 4. This CDR3 is CASSVRERADTQYF. In DNA form, the CDR3 reads TGTGCCAGCAGCGTGCGGGAGAGGGCAGATACGCAGTATTTT.

The V call is TRBV5-1, the J call TRBJ2-7, with 7 bases that match TRBD2. This CDR3 is built from 14 residues. In germline, CDR1 is SGHRS, CDR2 YFSETQ. Germline trimming cut 2 bases from V and 1 base from J; bases unmatched to any gene: 3. The CDR3 reads CASSFLGGSYEQYF. DNA for the CDR3: TGCGCCAGCAGCTTCCTGGGGGGGTCCTACGAGCAGTACTTC.

The J gene is TRBJ2-7, the V gene TRBV4-3, with 7 nucleotides matching TRBD1. This CDR3 comprises 15 residues. V lost 2 bases, J lost 2 bases, and 6 bases stayed unmatched. Germline lookup yields CDR1 LGHNA and CDR2 YSLEER. The CDR3 region has the DNA TGCGCCAGCAGCCAATCCCGGACAGGAGCCTACGAGCAGTACTTC. This translates into CASSQSRTGAYEQYF.

The chain joins TRBV5-1 to TRBJ2-1; 10 bases are a match to TRBD2. Germline values: CDR1 SGHRS, CDR2 YFSETQ. The CDR3 extends over 15 amino acids. The junction had 10 bases not matched to a gene; V was cut back by 4 bases and J by 9 bases. CDR3 loop: CASSPAGGIVSEQFF. The DNA for the CDR3 is TGCGCCAGCAGCCCAGCGGGAGGGATAGTAAGTGAGCAGTTCTTC.

The chain uses TRBV28 and TRBJ2-7, with TRBD2 matching 9 bases. The CDR3 sequence is 15 residues long. CDR1 is MDHEN, CDR2 SYDVKM, per germline. V lost 1 base, J lost 4 bases, and 5 bases stayed unmatched. The chain's CDR3 is CASSLLREGQYEQYF. Here the CDR3 DNA reads TGTGCCAGCAGTTTATTGCGGGAGGGCCAGTACGAGCAGTACTTC.

The V gene is TRBV5-1, the J gene TRBJ1-1, with 10 nucleotides matching TRBD1. Germline-derived CDR1 and CDR2 are SGHRS and YFSETQ. V was pared by 7 bases and J by 1 base, with 7 bases of the junction left unmatched. The CDR3 loop spans 15 amino acids. CDR3 amino acids: CASPRQGAQNTEAFF. In DNA, the CDR3 is TGCGCCAGCCCCAGACAGGGGGCGCAGAACACTGAAGCTTTCTTT.

This chain uses TRBV7-6 with TRBJ2-2; D might be TRBD1 (5 bases). V lost 1 base, J lost 4 bases, and 13 bases lay in between. The CDR3 totals 16 residues. The germline gives CDR1 SGHVS, CDR2 FNYEAQ. The CDR3 protein is CASSLGPGLVTGELFF. DNA for the CDR3: TGTGCCAGCAGCTTAGGGCCAGGGCTGGTCACCGGGGAGCTGTTTTTT. The variable domain in full, with the rest retrieved from reference TRBV7-6 and TRBJ2-2, is GAGVSQSPRYKVTKRGQDVALRCDPISGHVSLYWYRQALGQGPEFLTYFNYEAQQDKSGLPNDRFSAERPEGSISTLTIQRTEQRDSAMYRCASSLGPGLVTGELFFGEGSRLTVL.

The chain combines TRBV10-1 with TRBJ2-7; the D is unclear. The CDR3 has 13 amino acids. V was cut by 2 bases and J by 0 bases, with 5 bases left in between. Germline-derived CDR1 and CDR2 are WNHNN and SYGVQD (reference sequence). CDR3 coding DNA: TGCGCCAGCAGTGAGGTATCCTCCTACGAGCAGTACTTC. It specifies CASSEVSSYEQYF.

The chain combines TRBV27 with TRBJ2-2, with D uncertain. CDR3 length equals 14 residues. CDR1 and CDR2 (germline): MNHEY, SMNVEV (reference sequence). Trimming shortened V by 2 bases and J by 1 base, and 5 bases separated the two germline ends. Here the CDR3 DNA reads TGTGCCAGCAGTTTAGGGCAGAACACCGGGGAGCTGTTTTTT. It codes for CASSLGQNTGELFF.

The CDR3 reads CASSPGTGFRLPLHF. In DNA, the CDR3 is TGTGCCAGCAGCCCCGGGACAGGGTTTCGGTTACCCCTCCACTTT. This sequence joins TRBV28 and TRBJ1-6, with 9 bases lining up with TRBD1. CDR3 size: 15 residues. From germline, CDR1 is MDHEN and CDR2 SYDVKM. With 6 bases clipped from V and 12 bases from J, the junction kept 12 bases outside the gene matches.

The chain combines TRBV5-4 with TRBJ2-1; TRBD1 matches at 8 bases. Germline CDR1 is SGHNT and CDR2 is YYREEE (reference sequence). V shed 4 bases and J 10 bases; nucleotides not matched to a gene: 4. The CDR3 is 12 amino acids. CDR3: CASSPTGVEQFF. The DNA for the CDR3 is TGTGCCAGCAGCCCGACAGGGGTAGAGCAGTTCTTC.

This clone was detected only once. The chain carries TRBV6-9 and TRBJ1-2; 7 nucleotides agree with TRBD1. The V and J ends lost 6 bases and 5 bases, in that order; junction bases with no gene match: 15. This CDR3 has 16 amino acids. Germline lookup yields CDR1 MNHGY and CDR2 SVAAGI. The CDR3 coding sequence is TGTGCCAGCAGGGGACCTACAGGGGACATTACATATGGCTACACCTTC. Translating gives CASRGPTGDITYGYTF.

The CDR3 is CASSLRDRGSTEAFF. CDR3 nucleotides: TGTGCCAGCAGCTTAAGGGACAGGGGTTCCACTGAAGCTTTCTTT. The chain employs TRBV7-3 and TRBJ1-1; 10 bases agree with TRBD1. CDR1 and CDR2 from the germline V gene are SGHTA and FQGTGA. The CDR3 runs to 15 residues. Germline trimming cut 1 base from V and 4 bases from J; bases unmatched to any gene: 3.

The chain combines TRBV6-5 with TRBJ1-5, with unresolved D. Deletions cut 2 bases from V and 3 bases from J, with 8 bases between. This CDR3 has 14 residues. Germline V CDR1 and CDR2: MNHEY, SVGAGI. This CDR3 is CASSYGQSNQPQHF. In DNA, the CDR3 is TGTGCCAGCAGTTACGGGCAGTCCAATCAGCCCCAGCATTTT.